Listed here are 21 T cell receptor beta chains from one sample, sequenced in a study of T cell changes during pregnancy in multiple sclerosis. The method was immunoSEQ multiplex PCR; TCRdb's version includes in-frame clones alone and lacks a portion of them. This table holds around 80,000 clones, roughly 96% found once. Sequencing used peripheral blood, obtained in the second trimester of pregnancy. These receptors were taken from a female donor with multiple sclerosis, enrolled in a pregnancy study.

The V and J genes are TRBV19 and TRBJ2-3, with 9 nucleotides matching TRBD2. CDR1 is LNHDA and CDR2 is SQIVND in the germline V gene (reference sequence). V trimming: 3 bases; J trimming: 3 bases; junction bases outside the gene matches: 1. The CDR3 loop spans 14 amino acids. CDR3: CASSIAGGTDTQYF. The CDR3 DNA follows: TGTGCCAGTAGTATCGCGGGGGGGACAGATACGCAGTATTTT.

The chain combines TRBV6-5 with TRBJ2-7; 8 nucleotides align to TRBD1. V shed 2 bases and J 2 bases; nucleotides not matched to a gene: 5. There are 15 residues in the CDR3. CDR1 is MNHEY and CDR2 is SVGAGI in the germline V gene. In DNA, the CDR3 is TGTGCCAGCAGTTACGGGGGGACAGGCACCTACGAGCAGTACTTC. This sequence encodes CASSYGGTGTYEQYF.

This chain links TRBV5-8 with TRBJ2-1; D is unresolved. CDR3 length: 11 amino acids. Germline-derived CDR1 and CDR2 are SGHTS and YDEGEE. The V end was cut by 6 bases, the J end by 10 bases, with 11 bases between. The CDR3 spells CASTAWPEQFF. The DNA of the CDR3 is TGTGCCAGCACTGCTTGGCCGGAGCAGTTCTTC.

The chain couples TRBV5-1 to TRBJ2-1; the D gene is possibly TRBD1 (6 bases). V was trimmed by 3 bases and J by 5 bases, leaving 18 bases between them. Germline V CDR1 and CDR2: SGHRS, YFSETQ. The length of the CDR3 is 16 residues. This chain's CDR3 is CASSWSGQNFDNEQFF. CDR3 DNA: TGCGCCAGCAGCTGGTCAGGACAGAATTTTGACAATGAGCAGTTCTTC.

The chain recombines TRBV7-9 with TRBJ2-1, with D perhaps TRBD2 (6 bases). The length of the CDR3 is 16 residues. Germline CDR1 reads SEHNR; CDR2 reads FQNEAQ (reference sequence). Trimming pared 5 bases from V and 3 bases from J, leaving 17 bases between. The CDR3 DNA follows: TGTGCCAGCAGCCCCCGGGGAGGAAATCTCTACAATGAGCAGTTCTTC. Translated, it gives CASSPRGGNLYNEQFF.

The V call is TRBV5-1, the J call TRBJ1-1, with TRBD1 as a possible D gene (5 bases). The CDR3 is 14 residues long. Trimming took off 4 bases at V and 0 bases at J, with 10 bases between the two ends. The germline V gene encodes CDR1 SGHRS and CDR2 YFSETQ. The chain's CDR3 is CASSRGGLNTEAFF. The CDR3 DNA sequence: TGCGCCAGCAGCCGGGGGGGTTTGAACACTGAAGCTTTCTTT.

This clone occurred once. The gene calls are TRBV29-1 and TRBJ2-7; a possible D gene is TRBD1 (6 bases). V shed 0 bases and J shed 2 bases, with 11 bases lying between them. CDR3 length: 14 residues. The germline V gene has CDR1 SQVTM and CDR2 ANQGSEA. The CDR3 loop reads CSVEDGKGAYEQYF. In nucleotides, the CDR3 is TGCAGCGTTGAAGATGGGAAGGGGGCCTACGAGCAGTACTTC.

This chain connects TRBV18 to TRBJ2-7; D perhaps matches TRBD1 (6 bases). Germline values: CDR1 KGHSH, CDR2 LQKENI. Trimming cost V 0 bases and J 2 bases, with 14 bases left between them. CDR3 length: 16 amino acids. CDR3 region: CASSPPVGQGPYEQYF. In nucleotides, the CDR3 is TGTGCCAGCTCACCACCGGTGGGGCAGGGGCCCTACGAGCAGTACTTC.

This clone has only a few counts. The CDR3 DNA reads TGTGCCAGCAGCCCCGGGACTAGAGCGGCCTACGAGCAGTACTTC. It translates to CASSPGTRAAYEQYF. This chain connects TRBV5-4 to TRBJ2-7, with 8 bases lining up with TRBD2. This CDR3 contains 15 residues. Germline-derived CDR1 and CDR2 are SGHNT and YYREEE (reference sequence). Trimming removed 4 bases from V and 2 bases from J; junction bases left unmatched: 8.

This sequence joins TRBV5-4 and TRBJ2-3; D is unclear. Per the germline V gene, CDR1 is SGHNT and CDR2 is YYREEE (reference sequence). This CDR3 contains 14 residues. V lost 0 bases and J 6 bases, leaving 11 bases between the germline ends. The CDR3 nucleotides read TGTGCCAGCAGCTTGGAAAGCTTTGGTGATACGCAGTATTTT. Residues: CASSLESFGDTQYF. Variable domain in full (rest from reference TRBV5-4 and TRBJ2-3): ETGVTQSPTHLIKTRGQQVTLRCSSQSGHNTVSWYQQALGQGPQFIFQYYREEENGRGNFPPRFSGLQFPNYSSELNVNALELDDSALYLCASSLESFGDTQYFGPGTRLTVL.

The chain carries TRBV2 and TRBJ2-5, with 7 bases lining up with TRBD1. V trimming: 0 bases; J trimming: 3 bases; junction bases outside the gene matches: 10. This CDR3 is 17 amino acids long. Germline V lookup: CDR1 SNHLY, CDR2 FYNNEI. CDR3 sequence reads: CASSEARAGTEKETQYF. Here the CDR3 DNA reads TGTGCCAGCAGTGAAGCGCGAGCCGGGACAGAGAAAGAGACCCAGTACTTC. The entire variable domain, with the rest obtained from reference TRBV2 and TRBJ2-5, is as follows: EPEVTQTPSHQVTQMGQEVILRCVPISNHLYFYWYRQILGQKVEFLVSFYNNEISEKSEIFDDQFSVERPDGSNFTLKIRSTKLEDSAMYFCASSEARAGTEKETQYFGPGTRLLVL.

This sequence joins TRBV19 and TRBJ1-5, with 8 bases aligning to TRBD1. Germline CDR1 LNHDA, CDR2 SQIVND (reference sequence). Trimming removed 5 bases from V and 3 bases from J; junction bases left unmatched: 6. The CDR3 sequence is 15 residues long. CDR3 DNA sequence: TGTGCCAGTAGTTCGCCGGGACAGGACAATCAGCCCCAGCATTTT. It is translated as CASSSPGQDNQPQHF. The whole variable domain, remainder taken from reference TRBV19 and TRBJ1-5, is DGGITQSPKYLFRKEGQNVTLSCEQNLNHDAMYWYRQDPGQGLRLIYYSQIVNDFQKGDIAEGYSVSREKKESFPLTVTSAQKNPTAFYLCASSSPGQDNQPQHFGDGTRLSIL.

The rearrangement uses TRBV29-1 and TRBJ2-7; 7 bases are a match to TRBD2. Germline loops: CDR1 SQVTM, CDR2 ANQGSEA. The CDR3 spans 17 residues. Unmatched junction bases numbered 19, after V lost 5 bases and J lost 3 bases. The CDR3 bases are TGCAGCGTTAGGAGGTGGCGGAGGCGAGCGGGGAACTACGAGCAGTACTTC. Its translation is CSVRRWRRRAGNYEQYF.

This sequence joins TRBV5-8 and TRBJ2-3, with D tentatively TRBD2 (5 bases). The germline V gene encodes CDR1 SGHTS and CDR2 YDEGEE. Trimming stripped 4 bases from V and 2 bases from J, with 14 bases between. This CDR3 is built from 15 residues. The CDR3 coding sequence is TGTGCCAGCAGCGGAGGACGGATCCTCACAGATACGCAGTATTTT. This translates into CASSGGRILTDTQYF. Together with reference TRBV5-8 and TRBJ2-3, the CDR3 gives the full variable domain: EAGVTQSPTHLIKTRGQQATLRCSPISGHTSVYWYQQALGLGLQFLLWYDEGEERNRGNFPPRFSGRQFPNYSSELNVNALELEDSALYLCASSGGRILTDTQYFGPGTRLTVL.

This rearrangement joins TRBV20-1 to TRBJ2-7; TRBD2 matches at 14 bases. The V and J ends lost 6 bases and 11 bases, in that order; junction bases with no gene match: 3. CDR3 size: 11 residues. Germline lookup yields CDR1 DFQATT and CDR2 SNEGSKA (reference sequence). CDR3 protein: CSAPGLAGEYF. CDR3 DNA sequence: TGCAGTGCGCCGGGACTAGCGGGAGAGTACTTC.

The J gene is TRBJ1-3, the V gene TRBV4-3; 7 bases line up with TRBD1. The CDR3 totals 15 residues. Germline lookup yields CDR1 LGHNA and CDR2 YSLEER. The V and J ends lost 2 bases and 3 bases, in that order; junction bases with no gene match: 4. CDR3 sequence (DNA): TGCGCCAGCAGCCAAACAGGGGCTGGTGGAAACACCATATATTTT. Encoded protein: CASSQTGAGGNTIYF.

The CDR3: CASKYTDTQYF. The DNA of the CDR3 is TGCGCCAGCAAATACACAGATACGCAGTATTTT. The chain is built from TRBV4-1 and TRBJ2-3; D not certain. V dropped 7 bases and J dropped 2 bases, with 4 bases sitting between them. Germline V lookup: CDR1 MGHRA, CDR2 YSYEKL. This CDR3 comprises 11 residues.

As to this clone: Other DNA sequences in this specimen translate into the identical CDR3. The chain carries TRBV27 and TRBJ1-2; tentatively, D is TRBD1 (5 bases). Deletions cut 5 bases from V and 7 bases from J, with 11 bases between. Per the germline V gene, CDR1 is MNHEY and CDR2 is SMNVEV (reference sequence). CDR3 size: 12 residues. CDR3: CASSPTGVGYTF. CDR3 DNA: TGTGCCAGCAGTCCAACAGGTGTTGGCTACACCTTC.

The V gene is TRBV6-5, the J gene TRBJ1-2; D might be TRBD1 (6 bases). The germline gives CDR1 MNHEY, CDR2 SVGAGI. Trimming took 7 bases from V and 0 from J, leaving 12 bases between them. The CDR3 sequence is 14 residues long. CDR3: CASKRDMTNYGYTF. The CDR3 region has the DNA TGTGCCAGCAAAAGGGACATGACTAACTATGGCTACACCTTC.

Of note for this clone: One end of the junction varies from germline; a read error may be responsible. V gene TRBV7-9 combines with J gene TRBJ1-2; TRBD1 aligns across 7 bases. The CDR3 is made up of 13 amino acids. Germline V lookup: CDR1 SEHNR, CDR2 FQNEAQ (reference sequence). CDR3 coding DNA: TGTGCCAGCAGCTTAGGAGATAGGAGGGGGCAGGCCTTC. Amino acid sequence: CASSLGDRRGQAF.

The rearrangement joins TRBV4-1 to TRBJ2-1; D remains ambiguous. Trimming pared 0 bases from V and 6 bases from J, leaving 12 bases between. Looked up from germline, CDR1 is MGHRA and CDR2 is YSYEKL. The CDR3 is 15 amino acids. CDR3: CASSQEVLVPNEQFF. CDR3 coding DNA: TGCGCCAGCAGCCAAGAAGTCCTAGTCCCCAATGAGCAGTTCTTC.